This T cell receptor beta chain stems from a study of cytomegalovirus exposure and HLA in healthy donors. Study findings and constraints: CMV serostatus was the sole immune exposure data available. About 87% or about 30% of the time was how often most TCR beta V segments were productive, according to an earlier analysis. TCR beta sequences reportedly predicted the HLA-A and HLA-B alleles of most subjects accurately.

In regard to this clone: Its antigen remains unknown.

The PCR was carried out with 60 Vbeta primers and 13 Jbeta primers. Sequenced by immunoSEQ multiplex PCR; TCRdb stores in-frame clones only, minus some. The sample contains 80,000 to 90,000 clones, roughly 76% of which appear only once. The germline V gene has CDR1 SGHDT and CDR2 YYEEEE. Losses at the gene ends were 0 bases for V and 7 bases for J; bases not matched to a gene: 3. The CDR3 has 14 amino acids. The V call is TRBV5-6, the J call TRBJ2-4; 8 bases agree with TRBD1. Sequenced material: PBMCs. This sequence was found in a woman under 40 in good health and CMV-seronegative. The CDR3 DNA is TGTGCCAGCAGCTTGGCGGGACAGGTCAACATTCAGTACTTC. This gives the protein CASSLAGQVNIQYF.